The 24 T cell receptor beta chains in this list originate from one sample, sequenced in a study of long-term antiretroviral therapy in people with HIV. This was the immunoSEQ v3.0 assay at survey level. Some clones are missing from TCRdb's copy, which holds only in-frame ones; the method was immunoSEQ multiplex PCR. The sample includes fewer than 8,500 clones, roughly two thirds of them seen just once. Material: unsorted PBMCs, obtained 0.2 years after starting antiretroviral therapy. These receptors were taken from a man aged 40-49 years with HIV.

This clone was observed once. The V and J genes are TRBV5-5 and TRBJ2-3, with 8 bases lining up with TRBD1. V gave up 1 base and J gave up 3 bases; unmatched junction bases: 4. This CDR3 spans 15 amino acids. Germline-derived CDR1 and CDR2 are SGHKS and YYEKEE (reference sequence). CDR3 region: CASSLWTGLTDTQYF. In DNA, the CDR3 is TGTGCCAGCAGCTTGTGGACAGGGCTAACAGATACGCAGTATTTT. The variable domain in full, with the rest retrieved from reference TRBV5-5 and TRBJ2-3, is DAGVTQSPTHLIKTRGQQVTLRCSPISGHKSVSWYQQVLGQGPQFIFQYYEKEERGRGNFPDRFSARQFPNYSSELNVNALLLGDSALYLCASSLWTGLTDTQYFGPGTRLTVL.

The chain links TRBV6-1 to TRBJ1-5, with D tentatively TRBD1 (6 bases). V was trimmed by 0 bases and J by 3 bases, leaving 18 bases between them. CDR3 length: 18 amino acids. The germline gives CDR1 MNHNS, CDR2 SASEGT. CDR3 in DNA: TGTGCCAGCAGTGAAGCGGCACAGGGTGGGCGCCTCAATCAGCCCCAGCATTTT. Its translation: CASSEAAQGGRLNQPQHF.

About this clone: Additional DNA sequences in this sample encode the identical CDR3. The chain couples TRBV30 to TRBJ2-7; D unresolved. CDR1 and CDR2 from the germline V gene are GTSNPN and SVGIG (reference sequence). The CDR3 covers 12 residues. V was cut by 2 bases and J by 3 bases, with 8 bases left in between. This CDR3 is CAWSPTSYEQYF. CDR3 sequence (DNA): TGTGCCTGGAGTCCGACGAGCTACGAGCAGTACTTC.

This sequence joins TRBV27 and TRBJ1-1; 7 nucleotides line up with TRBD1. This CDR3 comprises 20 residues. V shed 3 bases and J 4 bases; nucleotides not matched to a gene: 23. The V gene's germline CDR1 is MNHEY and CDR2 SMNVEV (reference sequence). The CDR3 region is CASSFQSPGTDAFLGTEAFF. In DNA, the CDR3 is TGTGCCAGCAGTTTCCAGTCCCCCGGGACAGACGCTTTTTTGGGCACTGAAGCTTTCTTT.

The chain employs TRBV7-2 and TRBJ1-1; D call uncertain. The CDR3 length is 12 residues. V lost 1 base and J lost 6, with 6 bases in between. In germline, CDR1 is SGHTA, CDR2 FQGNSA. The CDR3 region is CASSLGGSEAFF. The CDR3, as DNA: TGTGCCAGCAGCTTAGGAGGATCTGAAGCTTTCTTT. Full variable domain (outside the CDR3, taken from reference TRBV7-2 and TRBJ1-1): GAGVSQSPSNKVTEKGKDVELRCDPISGHTALYWYRQSLGQGLEFLIYFQGNSAPDKSGLPSDRFSAERTGGSVSTLTIQRTQQEDSAVYLCASSLGGSEAFFGQGTRLTVV.

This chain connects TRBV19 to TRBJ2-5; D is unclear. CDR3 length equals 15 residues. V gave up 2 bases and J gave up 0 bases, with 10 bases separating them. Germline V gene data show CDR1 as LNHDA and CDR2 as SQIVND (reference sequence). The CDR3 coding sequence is TGTGCCAGTAGTATAACGGCCAGCTACCAAGAGACCCAGTACTTC. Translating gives CASSITASYQETQYF.

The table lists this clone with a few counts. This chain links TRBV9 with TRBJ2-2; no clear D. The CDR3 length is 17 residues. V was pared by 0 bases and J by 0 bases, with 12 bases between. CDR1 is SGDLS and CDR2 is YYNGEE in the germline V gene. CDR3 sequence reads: CASSVVVDWANTGELFF. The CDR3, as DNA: TGTGCCAGCAGCGTAGTTGTAGACTGGGCGAACACCGGGGAGCTGTTTTTT.

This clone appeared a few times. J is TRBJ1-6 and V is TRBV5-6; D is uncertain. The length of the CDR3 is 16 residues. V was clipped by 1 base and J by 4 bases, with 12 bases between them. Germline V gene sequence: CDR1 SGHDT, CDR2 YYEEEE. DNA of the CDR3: TGTGCCAGCAGCTTGCGGCCGCCAGATTATAATTCACCCCTCCACTTT. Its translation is CASSLRPPDYNSPLHF. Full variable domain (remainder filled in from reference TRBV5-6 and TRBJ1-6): DAGVTQSPTHLIKTRGQQVTLRCSPKSGHDTVSWYQQALGQGPQFIFQYYEEEERQRGNFPDRFSGHQFPNYSSELNVNALLLGDSALYLCASSLRPPDYNSPLHFGNGTRLTVT.

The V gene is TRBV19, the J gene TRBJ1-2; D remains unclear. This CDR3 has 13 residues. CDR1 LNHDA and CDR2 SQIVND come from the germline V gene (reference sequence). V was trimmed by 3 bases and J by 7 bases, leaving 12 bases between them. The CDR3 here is CASSIYPARGYTF. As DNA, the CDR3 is TGTGCCAGTAGTATCTATCCGGCCCGTGGCTACACCTTC.

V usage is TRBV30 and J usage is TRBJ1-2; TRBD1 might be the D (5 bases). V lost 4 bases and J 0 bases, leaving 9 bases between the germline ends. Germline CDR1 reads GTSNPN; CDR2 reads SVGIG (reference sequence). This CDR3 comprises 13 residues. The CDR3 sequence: CAWKWTPNYGYTF. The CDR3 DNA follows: TGTGCCTGGAAGTGGACACCTAACTATGGCTACACCTTC.

The CDR3 bases are TGTGCCAGCAGTGACAGGGGGCGCTCTGGGGCCAACGTCCTGACTTTC. This gives the protein CASSDRGRSGANVLTF. The gene calls are TRBV2 and TRBJ2-6; 8 bases fit TRBD1. This CDR3 contains 16 residues. Germline CDR1 and CDR2: SNHLY and FYNNEI. V dropped 3 bases and J dropped 0; count of bases not matched to a gene: 1.

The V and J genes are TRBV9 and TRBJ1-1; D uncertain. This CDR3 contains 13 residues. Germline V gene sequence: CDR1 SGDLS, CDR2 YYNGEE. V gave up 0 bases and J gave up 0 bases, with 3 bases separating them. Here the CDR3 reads CASSVDLNTEAFF. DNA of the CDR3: TGTGCCAGCAGCGTAGACTTGAACACTGAAGCTTTCTTT.

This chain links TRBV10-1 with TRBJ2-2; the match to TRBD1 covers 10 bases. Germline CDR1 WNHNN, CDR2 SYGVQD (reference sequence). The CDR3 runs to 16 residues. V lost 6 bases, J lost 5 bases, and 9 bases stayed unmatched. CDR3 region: CASSGGQGVLTGELFF. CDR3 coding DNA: TGCGCCAGCAGCGGCGGACAGGGGGTTTTGACCGGGGAGCTGTTTTTT.

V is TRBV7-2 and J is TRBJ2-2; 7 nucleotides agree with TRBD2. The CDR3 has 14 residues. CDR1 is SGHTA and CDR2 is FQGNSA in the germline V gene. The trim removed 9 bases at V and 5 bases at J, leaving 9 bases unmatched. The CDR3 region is CASSGGGWTGELFF. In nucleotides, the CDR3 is TGTGCCAGTTCCGGCGGGGGATGGACCGGGGAGCTGTTTTTT.

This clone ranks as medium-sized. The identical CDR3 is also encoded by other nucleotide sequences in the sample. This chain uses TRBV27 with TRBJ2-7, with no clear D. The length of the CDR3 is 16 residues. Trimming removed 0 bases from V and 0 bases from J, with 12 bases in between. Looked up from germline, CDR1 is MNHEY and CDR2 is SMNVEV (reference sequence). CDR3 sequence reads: CASSLSGRLSSYEQYF. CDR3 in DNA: TGTGCCAGCAGTTTATCCGGCAGATTGAGCTCCTACGAGCAGTACTTC.

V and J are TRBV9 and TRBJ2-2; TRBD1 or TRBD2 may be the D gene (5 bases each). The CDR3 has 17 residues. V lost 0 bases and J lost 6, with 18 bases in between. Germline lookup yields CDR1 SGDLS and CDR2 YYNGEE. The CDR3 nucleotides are TGTGCCAGCAGCGTAGGAGGTGGGGGAGTCGGAGCCGGGGAGCTGTTTTTT. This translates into CASSVGGGGVGAGELFF.

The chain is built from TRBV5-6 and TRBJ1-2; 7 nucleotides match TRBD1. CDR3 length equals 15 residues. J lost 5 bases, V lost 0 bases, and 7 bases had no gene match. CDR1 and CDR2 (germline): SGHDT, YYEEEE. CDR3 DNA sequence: TGTGCCAGCAGCTTGGAGGGGGCTAGGACGTATGGCTACACCTTC. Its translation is CASSLEGARTYGYTF.

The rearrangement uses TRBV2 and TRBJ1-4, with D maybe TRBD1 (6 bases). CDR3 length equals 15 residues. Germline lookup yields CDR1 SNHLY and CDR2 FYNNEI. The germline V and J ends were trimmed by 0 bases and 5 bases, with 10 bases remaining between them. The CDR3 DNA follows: TGTGCCAGCAGTGAAGCGCAAGGACAGAATGAAAAACTGTTTTTT. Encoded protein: CASSEAQGQNEKLFF.

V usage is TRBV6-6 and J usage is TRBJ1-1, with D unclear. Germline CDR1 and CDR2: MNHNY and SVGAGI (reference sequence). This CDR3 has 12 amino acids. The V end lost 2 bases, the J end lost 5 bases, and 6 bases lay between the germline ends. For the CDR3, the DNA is TGTGCCAGCAGTTACGGCCGGACTGAAGCTTTCTTT. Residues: CASSYGRTEAFF.

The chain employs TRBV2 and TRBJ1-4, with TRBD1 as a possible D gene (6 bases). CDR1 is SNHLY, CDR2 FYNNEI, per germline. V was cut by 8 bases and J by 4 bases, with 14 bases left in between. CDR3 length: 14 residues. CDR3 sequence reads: CASQDSSFNEKLFF. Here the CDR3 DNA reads TGTGCCAGCCAGGACAGTTCATTTAATGAAAAACTGTTTTTT.

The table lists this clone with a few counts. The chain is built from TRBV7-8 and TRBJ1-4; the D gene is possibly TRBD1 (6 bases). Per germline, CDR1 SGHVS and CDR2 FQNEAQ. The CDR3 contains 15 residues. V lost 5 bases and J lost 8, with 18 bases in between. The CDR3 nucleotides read TGTGCCAGCAGCGCCGGGGGGGGCTTTGGGGAAAAACTGTTTTTT. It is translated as CASSAGGGFGEKLFF.

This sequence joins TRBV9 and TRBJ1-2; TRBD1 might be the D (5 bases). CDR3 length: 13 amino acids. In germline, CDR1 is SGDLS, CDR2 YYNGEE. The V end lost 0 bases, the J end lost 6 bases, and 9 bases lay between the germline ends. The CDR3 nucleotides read TGTGCCAGCAGCGTAGAGGGGCCCCATGGCTACACCTTC. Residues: CASSVEGPHGYTF.

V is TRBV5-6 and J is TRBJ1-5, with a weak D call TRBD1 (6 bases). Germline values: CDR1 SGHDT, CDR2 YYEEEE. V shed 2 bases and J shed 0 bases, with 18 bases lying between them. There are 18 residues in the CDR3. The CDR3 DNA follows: TGTGCCAGCAGCTTAAGAACTGGGGGGCGCGGTAGCAATCAGCCCCAGCATTTT. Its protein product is CASSLRTGGRGSNQPQHF.

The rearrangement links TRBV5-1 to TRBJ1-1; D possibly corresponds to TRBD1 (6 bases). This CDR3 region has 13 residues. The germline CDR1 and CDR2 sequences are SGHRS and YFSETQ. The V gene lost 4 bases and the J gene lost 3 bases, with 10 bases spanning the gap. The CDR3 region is CASSPQGYTEAFF. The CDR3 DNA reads TGCGCCAGCAGCCCCCAGGGGTACACTGAAGCTTTCTTT.